The rows below give T cell receptor beta chains drawn from one sample of a study of blood T cells in healthy people across ages. TCRdb ran MiXCR on the 5' RACE reads and lists one entry per CDR3 protein. The table includes about 900,000 distinct CDR3 sequences, 60% to 80% detected once. Specimen: blood. These receptors came from a young man in good health. Each CDR3 is given with its conserved first and last residue. The order of the fields is J gene, clone size, V gene, D gene, CDR3 protein, CDR3 DNA. The D gene is left open where the match is weak. A clone size is listed for some rows: how often the clone was seen (once, few, many), or a class if it is expanded.

TRBJ1-2 | NA | TRBV29-1 | NA | CSSEGQGTVSYTF | TGCAGCTCCGAGGGGCAGGGGACCGTGAGCTACACCTTC
TRBJ2-2 | NA | TRBV6-5 | NA | CASSYSSGAANTGELFF | TGTGCCAGCAGTTACTCGAGTGGCGCCGCGAACACCGGGGAGCTGTTTTTT
TRBJ1-2 | NA | TRBV24-1 | NA | CATSDFLGYGYTF | TGTGCCACCAGTGACTTCCTGGGCTATGGCTACACCTTC
TRBJ2-3 | NA | TRBV29-1 | NA | CSVEEPGVSNTDTQYF | TGCAGCGTTGAAGAGCCAGGGGTATCAAACACAGATACGCAGTATTTT
TRBJ1-2 | NA | TRBV20-1 | NA | CRGGGTAGYTF | TGCAGGGGGGGGGGGACGGCTGGCTACACCTTC
TRBJ1-2 | few | TRBV16 | NA | CASSQSPRQGSYGYTF | TGTGCCAGCAGCCAATCGCCGAGGCAGGGGTCCTATGGCTACACCTTC
TRBJ2-1 | NA | TRBV28 | NA | CASPVAGGNNLDEQFF | TGTGCCAGCCCCGTCGCAGGGGGGAATAATCTCGATGAGCAGTTCTTC
TRBJ2-1 | many | TRBV7-8 | NA | CASSLDRPASSYNEQFF | TGTGCCAGCAGCTTAGACCGGCCGGCAAGCTCCTACAATGAGCAGTTCTTC
TRBJ2-5 | NA | TRBV5-1 | NA | CASSLHQGTKRQYF | TGCGCCAGCAGCTTGCACCAGGGGACGAAGCGGCAGTACTTC
TRBJ1-2 | few | TRBV5-6 | NA | CASTPGRNYGYTF | TGTGCCAGCACCCCGGGACGGAACTATGGCTACACCTTC
TRBJ1-1 | NA | TRBV7-9 | NA | CASSPTRTENTEAFF | TGTGCCAGCAGCCCCACCCGGACAGAGAACACTGAAGCTTTCTTT
TRBJ2-6 | many | TRBV29-1 | NA | CSVTSGAPRSGANVLTF | TGCAGCGTCACCTCCGGGGCCCCCCGCTCTGGGGCCAACGTCCTGACTTTC
TRBJ2-7 | few | TRBV28 | NA | CASSLALAYEQYF | TGTGCCAGCAGTTTGGCGCTCGCCTACGAGCAGTACTTC
TRBJ1-2 | once | TRBV7-6 | TRBD1 | CASSVGQGIGYTF | TGTGCCAGCAGCGTGGGACAGGGTATTGGCTACACCTTC
TRBJ2-4 | many | TRBV3-1 | NA | CASSQDTSLNIQYF | TGTGCCAGCAGCCAAGATACTAGTCTCAACATTCAGTACTTC
TRBJ2-5 | few | TRBV15 | TRBD1 | CATSREAYRGETQYF | TGTGCCACCAGCAGAGAGGCCTACAGGGGTGAGACCCAGTACTTC
TRBJ2-1 | few | TRBV9 | NA | CASSVAEYEQFF | TGTGCCAGCAGCGTAGCCGAGTATGAGCAGTTCTTC
TRBJ1-1 | NA | TRBV7-9 | NA | CASSDIVEDTEAFF | TGTGCCAGCAGCGACATAGTAGAGGACACTGAAGCTTTCTTT
TRBJ2-6 | few | TRBV5-1 | NA | CASSLAQGSSGANVLTF | TGCGCCAGCAGCTTGGCGCAGGGTTCTTCTGGGGCCAACGTCCTGACTTTC
TRBJ2-7 | NA | TRBV12-5 | NA | CASGLVRTGEGSYEQYF | TGTGCTAGTGGTTTGGTACGCACGGGCGAGGGATCCTACGAGCAGTACTTC
TRBJ2-4 | NA | TRBV5-5 | NA | CASSYQGSAKNIQYF | TGTGCCAGCAGTTATCAGGGTTCAGCCAAAAACATTCAGTACTTC
TRBJ2-7 | NA | TRBV29-1 | TRBD1 | CSVTGQGGTYEQYF | TGCAGCGTGACCGGACAGGGGGGGACCTACGAGCAGTACTTC
TRBJ2-3 | few | TRBV7-9 | NA | CASSPIRLAADTQYF | TGTGCCAGCAGCCCTATAAGGCTAGCAGCAGATACGCAGTATTTT
TRBJ2-7 | NA | TRBV20-1 | NA | CSAPVSYEQYF | TGCAGCGCCCCCGTATCCTACGAGCAGTACTTC
TRBJ2-7 | NA | TRBV4-3 | NA | CASSQDRGRYF | TGCGCCAGCAGCCAAGATAGAGGCAGATACTTC
TRBJ1-2 | few | TRBV12-3/TRBV12-4 | NA | CASSFGREDGYTF | TGTGCCAGCAGTTTCGGCAGGGAGGATGGCTACACCTTC
TRBJ2-5 | NA | TRBV6-2/TRBV6-3 | NA | CASSNDRETQYF | TGTGCCAGCAGTAACGACAGAGAGACCCAGTACTTC
TRBJ1-5 | NA | TRBV28 | NA | CASSLRQSNQPQHF | TGTGCCAGCAGTTTACGACAGAGCAATCAGCCCCAGCATTTT
TRBJ2-3 | many | TRBV7-3 | TRBD2 | CASSFVGSGDTQYF | TGTGCCAGCAGCTTCGTGGGTAGCGGGGATACGCAGTATTTT
TRBJ1-2 | NA | TRBV27 | NA | CASSLSSVAASFYGYTF | TGTGCCAGCAGTTTATCATCGGTGGCAGCTTCTTTCTATGGCTACACCTTC
TRBJ1-2 | NA | TRBV6-2/TRBV6-3 | NA | CASSLDGLRGYTF | TGTGCCAGCAGTTTGGACGGCCTCAGGGGCTACACCTTC
TRBJ2-1 | NA | TRBV6-2/TRBV6-3 | NA | CASSYLVHNEQFF | TGTGCCAGCAGTTACTTAGTTCACAATGAGCAGTTCTTC
TRBJ1-5 | few | TRBV2 | NA | CASSEAQGSNQPQHF | TGTGCCAGCAGTGAAGCACAGGGTAGCAATCAGCCCCAGCATTTT
TRBJ2-6 | few | TRBV5-1 | TRBD2 | CASRGGTAGANVLTF | TGCGCCAGCAGGGGGGGGACGGCTGGGGCCAACGTCCTGACTTTC
TRBJ1-6 | NA | TRBV6-2/TRBV6-3 | NA | CASSYFYGTSSYNSPLHF | TGTGCCAGCAGTTACTTCTATGGGACCAGCTCCTATAATTCACCCCTCCACTTT
TRBJ2-1 | NA | TRBV12-3/TRBV12-4 | NA | CASIKPGENEQFF | TGTGCCAGCATTAAACCGGGGGAAAATGAGCAGTTCTTC
TRBJ2-1 | NA | TRBV6-1 | TRBD2 | CASSEAGRGGEQFF | TGTGCCAGCAGTGAAGCAGGCCGGGGGGGTGAGCAGTTCTTC
TRBJ2-3 | few | TRBV12-3/TRBV12-4 | TRBD1 | CASRRTGDSTDTQYF | TGTGCCAGCAGAAGGACAGGGGATTCCACAGATACGCAGTATTTT
TRBJ1-2 | NA | TRBV2 | NA | CASTPRGRGYGYTF | TGTGCCAGCACTCCCCGGGGCAGAGGCTATGGCTACACCTTC
TRBJ1-1 | NA | TRBV20-1 | NA | CSANPGGFVTEAFF | TGCAGTGCTAACCCCGGGGGGTTTGTCACTGAAGCTTTCTTT
TRBJ2-1 | NA | TRBV9 | NA | CASSSSPGSYNEQFF | TGTGCCAGCAGTTCAAGTCCTGGGTCCTACAATGAGCAGTTCTTC
TRBJ1-5 | NA | TRBV7-3 | NA | CASSSSFDQPQHF | TGTGCCAGCAGCTCATCTTTCGATCAGCCCCAGCATTTT
TRBJ1-2 | few | TRBV15 | NA | CATSRGSLTNYGYTF | TGTGCCACCAGCAGAGGATCGTTGACCAACTATGGCTACACCTTC
TRBJ2-7 | NA | TRBV3-1 | NA | CASSQGAGFYEQYF | TGTGCCAGCAGCCAAGGGGCGGGTTTCTACGAGCAGTACTTC
TRBJ2-5 | NA | TRBV27 | TRBD2 | CASSSAHELRGRTQYF | TGTGCCAGCAGTTCGGCCCACGAGCTGCGGGGGAGGACCCAGTACTTC
TRBJ2-1 | NA | TRBV7-2 | NA | CASSLVSTGAAYNEQFF | TGTGCCAGCAGCTTAGTGTCCACCGGGGCGGCCTACAATGAGCAGTTCTTC
TRBJ1-1 | NA | TRBV11-2 | NA | CASSYGGRENTEAFF | TGTGCCAGCAGCTATGGGGGGCGCGAGAACACTGAAGCTTTCTTT
TRBJ2-1 | NA | TRBV28 | NA | CASGPNEQFF | TGTGCCAGCGGACCTAATGAGCAGTTCTTC
TRBJ2-5 | NA | TRBV7-2 | NA | CASSLGGYRGQETQYF | TGTGCCAGCAGCTTGGGAGGGTACAGGGGGCAAGAGACCCAGTACTTC
TRBJ2-1 | NA | TRBV27 | TRBD2 | CASNLAGSSYNEQFF | TGTGCCAGCAATCTAGCGGGGAGCTCCTACAATGAGCAGTTCTTC
TRBJ2-1 | NA | TRBV7-7 | TRBD2 | CASSASPGLFYNEQFF | TGTGCTAGCAGCGCCTCACCGGGACTATTTTACAATGAGCAGTTCTTC
TRBJ2-3 | NA | TRBV27 | TRBD1 | CASTPWDRDTDTQYF | TGTGCCAGCACCCCTTGGGACAGGGACACAGATACGCAGTATTTT